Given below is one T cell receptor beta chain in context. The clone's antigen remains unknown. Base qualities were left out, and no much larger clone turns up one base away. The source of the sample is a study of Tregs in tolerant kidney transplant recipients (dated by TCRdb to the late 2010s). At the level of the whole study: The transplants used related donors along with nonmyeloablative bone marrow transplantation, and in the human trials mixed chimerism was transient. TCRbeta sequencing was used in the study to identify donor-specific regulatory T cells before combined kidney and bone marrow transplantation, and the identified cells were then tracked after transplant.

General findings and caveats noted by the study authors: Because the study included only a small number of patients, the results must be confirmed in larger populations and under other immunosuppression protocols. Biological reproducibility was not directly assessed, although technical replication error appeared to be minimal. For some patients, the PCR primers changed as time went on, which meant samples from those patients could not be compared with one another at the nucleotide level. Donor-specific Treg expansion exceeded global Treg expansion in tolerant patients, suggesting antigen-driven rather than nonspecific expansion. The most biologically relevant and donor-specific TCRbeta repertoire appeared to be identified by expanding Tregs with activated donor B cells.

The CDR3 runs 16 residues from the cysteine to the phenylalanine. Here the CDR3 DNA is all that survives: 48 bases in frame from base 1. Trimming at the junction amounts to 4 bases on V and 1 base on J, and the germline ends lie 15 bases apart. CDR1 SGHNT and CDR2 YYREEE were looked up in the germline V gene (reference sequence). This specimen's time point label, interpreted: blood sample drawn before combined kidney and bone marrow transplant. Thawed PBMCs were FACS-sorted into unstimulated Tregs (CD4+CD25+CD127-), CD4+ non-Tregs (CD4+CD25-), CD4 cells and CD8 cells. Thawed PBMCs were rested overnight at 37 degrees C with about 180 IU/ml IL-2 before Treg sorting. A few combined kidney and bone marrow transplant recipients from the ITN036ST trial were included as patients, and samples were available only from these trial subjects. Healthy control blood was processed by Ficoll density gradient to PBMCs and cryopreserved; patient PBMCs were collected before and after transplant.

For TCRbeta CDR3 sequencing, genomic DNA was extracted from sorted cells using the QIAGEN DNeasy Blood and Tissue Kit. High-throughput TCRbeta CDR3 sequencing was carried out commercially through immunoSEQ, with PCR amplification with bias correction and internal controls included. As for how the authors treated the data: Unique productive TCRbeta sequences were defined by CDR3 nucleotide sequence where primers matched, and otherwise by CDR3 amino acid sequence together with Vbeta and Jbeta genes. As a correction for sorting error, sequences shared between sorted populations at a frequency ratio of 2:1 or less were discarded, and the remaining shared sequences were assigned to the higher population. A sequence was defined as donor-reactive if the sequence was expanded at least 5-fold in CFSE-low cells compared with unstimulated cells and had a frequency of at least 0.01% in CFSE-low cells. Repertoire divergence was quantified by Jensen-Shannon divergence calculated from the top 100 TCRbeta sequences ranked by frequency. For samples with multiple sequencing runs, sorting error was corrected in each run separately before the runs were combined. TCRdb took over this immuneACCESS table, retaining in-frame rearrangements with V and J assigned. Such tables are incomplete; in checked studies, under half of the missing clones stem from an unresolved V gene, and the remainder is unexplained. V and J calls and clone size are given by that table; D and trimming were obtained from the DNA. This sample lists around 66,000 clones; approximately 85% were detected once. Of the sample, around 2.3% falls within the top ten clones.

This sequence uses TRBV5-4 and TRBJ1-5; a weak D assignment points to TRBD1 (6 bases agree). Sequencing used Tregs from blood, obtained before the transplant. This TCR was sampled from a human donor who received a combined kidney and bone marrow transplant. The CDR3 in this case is CASSRLRGGSNQPQHF. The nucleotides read TGTGCCAGCAGCCGATTGAGGGGGGGAAGCAATCAGCCCCAGCATTTT.